This T cell receptor beta chain was obtained from a study of T cell repertoires in aging, cancer and after chemotherapy (dated by TCRdb to between 2018 and 2021). About the study as a whole: Donors were distributed across six age groups ranging from 30 or younger to 70 or older, with at least three individuals included per group. A cohort of 220 or so cancer patients (around 94 with hematological and 124 with solid cancers) was assembled, and 95 to 100 healthy donors were included as a reference group. Peripheral blood TCR beta repertoires from healthy donors and cancer patients were profiled to examine immunoaging and T cell reconstitution after chemotherapy. The full dataset contained several million TCR reads. TCR repertoires from healthy donor controls were recorded over periods of several months to years and showed clear clonal overlap between repeated samplings. Study-wide conclusions, independent of this receptor: Compared with age-matched healthy donors, untreated patients with either hematological or solid cancers had significantly lower TCR diversity in the blood along with higher clonality. According to the authors, the repertoire data do not permit conclusions about immunological memory after chemotherapy. In healthy donors, the drop in TCR diversity with age came mainly from a loss of richness, whereas in cancer patients a loss of evenness also played a part. In both cancer cohorts, the median generation probability rose over the chemotherapy interval, which suggests that the repertoire was reconstituted through rebound thymic output.

The germline V gene sets CDR1 to MGHDK and CDR2 to SYGVNS. Measured from the cysteine to the phenylalanine, the CDR3 is 14 residues long. The kept DNA is CDR3 alone, 42 bases in frame from the first base. Trimming leaves V shorter by 4 bases and J shorter by 7 bases, with the junction holding 3 bases beyond the gene matches. TCR beta rearrangements were amplified from genomic DNA extracted from peripheral blood rather than from sorted cells or RNA. Rearranged TRB sequences spanning V, D and J segments were amplified by multiplex touch-down PCR using a mixed TRB-A/B primer pool. Two consecutive PCR reactions with Phusion HS II polymerase added Illumina adapters and sample indices to the amplicons. After gel purification with the NucleoSpin Gel and PCR Clean-up kit, the amplicons were checked using Qubit and an Agilent 2100 Bioanalyzer. Sequencing of libraries was carried out on an Illumina MiSeq in 600-cycle, single-indexed, paired-end runs. The source study handled its data this way. MiXCR versions 2.12 and 3.0.5 were used to process the TRB sequences. Each unique CDR3 nucleotide sequence was treated as one clone, and only productive sequences with two or more reads were kept. Repertoire metrics included Shannon diversity, evenness, clonality (one minus evenness), and alpha-parameterized diversity profiles from alpha 0 to 5. The IGoR algorithm was used to calculate generation probabilities of clones in the paired pre- and post-chemotherapy samples. Using fastp at Q25 and MiXCR, TCRdb reprocessed the public reads and kept productive beta chains. Rows with a matching CDR3 protein are joined into one entry that keeps the most common DNA and genes. TCRdb assigned the V and J calls; the authors' analysis was not used. This sample has fewer than 11,000 distinct CDR3 sequences in its table, and around a quarter of those were observed once. Of the sample, over 1% falls within the top ten clones.

In this sample, this clonotype turned up a few times. Its antigen is not yet known. Per-base quality was not reported, and no clone a single base away is much larger than it. The clonotype comes from a human donor in good health. The source material was blood. The chain is encoded by TRBV25-1 joined to TRBJ1-6, with 8 bases in between that match TRBD1. The CDR3 sequence is CASSATGGNSPLHF. The DNA reads as follows: TGTGCCAGCAGTGCAACAGGGGGAAATTCACCCCTCCACTTT.